This entry lists 19 T cell receptor beta chains sequenced from one sample in a study of blood T cell repertoires in COVID-19. This table comes from immunoSEQ multiplex PCR, and its TCRdb copy is limited to in-frame clones, with some not included. The sample includes 250,000 to 300,000 clones, 80% to 85% seen only once; the top ten take about 3%. Sequenced sample: PBMCs or T cells enriched from blood (not recorded which). The receptors were gathered from a man between 45 and 60 years old who had recovered from COVID-19.

CDR3 protein: CATSRAGQAGNEQYF. The CDR3 nucleotides read TGTGCCACCAGCAGAGCTGGACAGGCGGGAAACGAGCAGTACTTC. The rearrangement joins TRBV15 to TRBJ2-7; D may be TRBD1 (7 bases). V lost 1 base and J lost 5, with 15 bases in between. CDR1 is LNHNV, CDR2 YYDKDF, per germline (reference sequence). CDR3 length: 15 amino acids.

The chain has TRBV19 and TRBJ2-7, with D unclear. Germline CDR1 and CDR2: LNHDA and SQIVND (reference sequence). Trimming stripped 3 bases from V and 2 bases from J, with 17 bases between. The CDR3 is 16 amino acids. The CDR3 DNA reads as TGTGCCAGTAGTATTCTATTGACTCACGCGACCTACGAGCAGTACTTC. Amino acids: CASSILLTHATYEQYF. The variable domain in full, with the rest retrieved from reference TRBV19 and TRBJ2-7, is DGGITQSPKYLFRKEGQNVTLSCEQNLNHDAMYWYRQDPGQGLRLIYYSQIVNDFQKGDIAEGYSVSREKKESFPLTVTSAQKNPTAFYLCASSILLTHATYEQYFGPGTRLTVT.

This chain connects TRBV4-2 to TRBJ1-5; 7 positions agree with TRBD1. CDR3 length equals 16 residues. CDR1 and CDR2 from the germline V gene are LGHNA and YNFKEQ. V shed 4 bases and J 6 bases; nucleotides not matched to a gene: 12. Written as DNA, the CDR3 is TGTGCCAGCAGCCCCCCAGGACAGGAACCCCTTCAGCCCCAGCATTTT. Its translation is CASSPPGQEPLQPQHF.

V is TRBV19 and J is TRBJ2-3; tentatively, D is TRBD2 (6 bases). V dropped 5 bases and J dropped 1 base, with 13 bases sitting between them. Per the germline V gene, CDR1 is LNHDA and CDR2 is SQIVND (reference sequence). The CDR3 has 15 amino acids. The CDR3 DNA is TGTGCCAGTAGTTCCCCTAGCGTCGGCACAGATACGCAGTATTTT. This gives the protein CASSSPSVGTDTQYF.

The chain recombines TRBV11-2 with TRBJ2-2; the match to TRBD2 covers 8 bases. The CDR3 sequence is 15 residues long. V lost 3 bases and J lost 1; bases outside the gene matches: 1. Germline values: CDR1 SGHAT, CDR2 FQNNGV. CDR3 in amino acids: CASSLTSENTGELFF. The DNA of the CDR3 is TGTGCCAGCAGCTTGACTAGCGAGAACACCGGGGAGCTGTTTTTT.

The chain carries TRBV11-3 and TRBJ1-2; D is perhaps TRBD1 (5 bases). This CDR3 comprises 15 residues. The V gene lost 0 bases and the J gene lost 6 bases, with 14 bases spanning the gap. Germline V lookup: CDR1 SGHNT, CDR2 YENEEA. CDR3 amino acids: CASSLETARAHGYTF. The DNA of the CDR3 is TGTGCCAGCAGCTTAGAGACAGCTCGGGCGCATGGCTACACCTTC.

In this sample, this clone turned up once. This rearrangement joins TRBV7-6 to TRBJ1-4, with unresolved D. Trimming stripped 7 bases from V and 3 bases from J, with 15 bases between. The CDR3 loop spans 15 amino acids. Per the germline V gene, CDR1 is SGHVS and CDR2 is FNYEAQ. CDR3 sequence reads: CASTPSAAANEKLFF. The CDR3 nucleotides are TGTGCCAGCACCCCTTCGGCGGCGGCTAATGAAAAACTGTTTTTT.

The gene calls are TRBV11-1 and TRBJ2-6; D remains ambiguous. Trimming left V 5 bases short and J 4 bases short, with 6 bases between. CDR3 length: 13 residues. The V gene's germline CDR1 is SGHAT and CDR2 FQDESV (reference sequence). The CDR3 is CASSPAGANVLTF. DNA for the CDR3: TGTGCCAGCAGCCCCGCGGGGGCCAACGTCCTGACTTTC.

This chain links TRBV19 with TRBJ2-7; 9 bases agree with TRBD2. CDR3 length: 12 amino acids. V shed 10 bases, J shed 4 bases, and the junction held 5 bases outside the gene matches. The V gene's germline CDR1 is LNHDA and CDR2 SQIVND (reference sequence). CDR3 region: CATQTSGYEQYF. As DNA, the CDR3 is TGTGCCACTCAGACTAGCGGATACGAGCAGTACTTC.

The chain recombines TRBV5-5 with TRBJ1-3; D is undetermined. The germline CDR1 and CDR2 sequences are SGHKS and YYEKEE (reference sequence). The germline V and J ends were trimmed by 2 bases and 1 base, with 16 bases remaining between them. There are 17 residues in the CDR3. The chain's CDR3 is CASSLQFPLFSGNTIYF. CDR3 DNA sequence: TGTGCCAGCAGCTTACAATTCCCCCTTTTTTCTGGAAACACCATATATTTT.

This clone was recorded once. The chain joins TRBV5-4 to TRBJ2-5, with 11 bases matching TRBD2. With V trimmed by 0 bases and J by 4 bases, 5 bases remained unmatched. This CDR3 has 16 amino acids. CDR1 is SGHNT, CDR2 YYREEE, per germline (reference sequence). The CDR3 sequence: CASSLAFSGGVETQYF. The CDR3 nucleotides are TGTGCCAGCAGCTTGGCGTTTAGCGGGGGGGTAGAGACCCAGTACTTC.

The V and J genes are TRBV30 and TRBJ1-5, with unresolved D. Trimming shortened V by 0 bases and J by 1 base, and 4 bases separated the two germline ends. Germline V gene lookup returns CDR1 GTSNPN and CDR2 SVGIG (reference sequence). The length of the CDR3 is 13 residues. The CDR3 DNA is TGTGCCTGGAGTGTCGGGAGCAATCAGCCCCAGCATTTT. It yields the protein CAWSVGSNQPQHF. Together with reference TRBV30 and TRBJ1-5, the CDR3 gives the full variable domain: SQTIHQWPATLVQPVGSPLSLECTVEGTSNPNLYWYRQAAGRGLQLLFYSVGIGQISSEVPQNLSASRPQDRQFILSSKKLLLSDSGFYLCAWSVGSNQPQHFGDGTRLSIL.

Regarding this clone: Other DNA variants within this sample encode the same CDR3. The gene calls are TRBV12-3 or TRBV12-4 and TRBJ2-5; D gene ambiguous. V was clipped by 2 bases and J by 4 bases, with 5 bases between them. The CDR3 totals 12 residues. DNA for the CDR3: TGTGCCAGCAGTTTAACGGGAGAGACCCAGTACTTC. This translates into CASSLTGETQYF.

The V gene is TRBV12-5, the J gene TRBJ2-3; TRBD1 is a possible D gene (6 bases). V was clipped by 2 bases and J by 10 bases, with 10 bases between them. The CDR3 is made up of 12 amino acids. CDR1 is LGHNT and CDR2 is FRNRAP in the germline V gene. CDR3 bases: TGTGCTAGTGGTTTGTACAGGGTGGCGCAGTATTTT. This codes for CASGLYRVAQYF.

The chain recombines TRBV5-4 with TRBJ2-7; 11 nucleotides match TRBD2. This CDR3 spans 16 amino acids. CDR1 is SGHNT and CDR2 is YYREEE in the germline V gene (reference sequence). V lost 4 bases to trimming and J lost 3 bases; unmatched junction nucleotides: 9. This CDR3 reads CASSRPGTSGNYEQYF. In DNA form, the CDR3 reads TGTGCCAGCAGCCGGCCGGGGACTAGCGGTAACTACGAGCAGTACTTC.

This chain connects TRBV7-8 to TRBJ2-2; TRBD1 matches at 8 bases. The junction had 4 bases not matched to a gene; V was cut back by 4 bases and J by 6 bases. Germline V gives CDR1 SGHVS, CDR2 FQNEAQ. CDR3 length: 14 residues. The CDR3 DNA reads TGTGCCAGCAGCTCACAGGGGGGAGCCGGGGAGCTGTTTTTT. It is translated as CASSSQGGAGELFF.

This chain joins TRBV9 and TRBJ2-7, with D possibly being TRBD1 (6 bases). CDR1 SGDLS and CDR2 YYNGEE come from the germline V gene. The CDR3 is 13 amino acids. Trimming pared 0 bases from V and 6 bases from J, leaving 10 bases between. The CDR3 spells CASSVELTGEQYF. The CDR3 DNA reads as TGTGCCAGCAGCGTAGAGTTGACAGGCGAGCAGTACTTC. Combining the CDR3 with reference TRBV9 and TRBJ2-7 gives the whole variable domain DSGVTQTPKHLITATGQRVTLRCSPRSGDLSVYWYQQSLDQGLQFLIQYYNGEERAKGNILERFSAQQFPDLHSELNLSSLELGDSALYFCASSVELTGEQYFGPGTRLTVT.

The chain combines TRBV5-1 with TRBJ2-5; D perhaps matches TRBD1 (5 bases). This CDR3 region has 13 residues. V was pared by 1 base and J by 3 bases, with 7 bases between. Looked up from germline, CDR1 is SGHRS and CDR2 is YFSETQ. CDR3 region: CASSLSREETQYF. The CDR3 nucleotides read TGCGCCAGCAGCTTGTCCAGGGAAGAGACCCAGTACTTC.

Regarding this clone: Other DNA sequences in this sample translate to the same CDR3. The chain has TRBV6-5 and TRBJ1-1; D is perhaps TRBD1 (6 bases). This CDR3 has 13 residues. Germline V gene data show CDR1 as MNHEY and CDR2 as SVGAGI. Trimming took 0 bases from V and 5 from J, leaving 7 bases between them. CDR3 nucleotide sequence: TGTGCCAGCAGTTACTCGAGGGGGACTGAAGCTTTCTTT. Its protein is CASSYSRGTEAFF.